These 5 T cell receptor beta chains came from one sample sequenced in a study of cytomegalovirus exposure and HLA in healthy donors. PCR involved 60 Vbeta and 13 Jbeta primers. This table comes from immunoSEQ multiplex PCR, and its TCRdb copy is limited to in-frame clones, with some not included. The sample lists about 94,000 clones; about four fifths were seen once. The specimen was PBMCs. Receptor source: a human donor in good health.

The chain couples TRBV29-1 to TRBJ1-1, with D perhaps matching TRBD1 (6 bases). This CDR3 has 13 amino acids. The V gene lost 7 bases and the J gene lost 4 bases, with 16 bases spanning the gap. Germline CDR1 and CDR2: SQVTM and ANQGSEA. The CDR3 sequence: CSAGRGSGTEAFF. DNA of the CDR3: TGCAGCGCCGGGAGGGGGAGCGGCACTGAAGCTTTCTTT.

V usage is TRBV28 and J usage is TRBJ1-2; TRBD1 is a possible D gene (5 bases). V dropped 6 bases and J dropped 6 bases, with 20 bases sitting between them. Germline CDR1 reads MDHEN; CDR2 reads SYDVKM. The CDR3 is 15 amino acids. The CDR3, as DNA: TGTGCCAGCAGCCCCGTGACAGTTTATTTTGATGGCTACACCTTC. The encoded protein is CASSPVTVYFDGYTF.

The chain uses TRBV14 and TRBJ2-7, with 9 bases matching TRBD2. The V segment lost 4 bases and the J segment 12 bases; nucleotides outside the gene matches: 16. Germline lookup yields CDR1 SGHDN and CDR2 FVKESK. The CDR3 extends over 15 amino acids. CDR3 protein: CASSPLGLAGSYPYF. CDR3 nucleotides: TGTGCCAGCAGCCCGCTAGGGCTAGCGGGATCCTATCCGTACTTC.

A single count supports this clone. The V gene is TRBV6-5, the J gene TRBJ2-5; D not resolved. CDR3 length equals 14 residues. Germline V gene lookup returns CDR1 MNHEY and CDR2 SVGAGI. The germline V and J ends were trimmed by 2 bases and 4 bases, with 11 bases remaining between them. This CDR3 reads CASSYGPVRETQYF. CDR3 DNA sequence: TGTGCCAGCAGTTACGGGCCGGTACGAGAGACCCAGTACTTC.

The rearrangement joins TRBV6-5 to TRBJ2-7; 10 nucleotides line up with TRBD2. V lost 10 bases and J lost 4; bases outside the gene matches: 10. This CDR3 is 14 amino acids long. The germline V gene encodes CDR1 MNHEY and CDR2 SVGAGI. DNA of the CDR3: TGTGCCACCGGGGGGCAGCGGGAGGGGTACGAGCAGTACTTC. Its protein product is CATGGQREGYEQYF.